In this sample, the clone carrying this T cell receptor (beta chain) turned up many times. Its specificity is not known. This specimen comes from a study of T cell repertoires in cytomegalovirus infection. CDR3 length: 13 amino acids. V dropped 5 bases and J dropped 3 bases, with 8 bases sitting between them. The study's findings and limits: Cumulative frequency of public TCR beta families picked out carriers of CMV plus the relevant HLA.

TCRdb passed the reads through MiXCR, listing each CDR3 protein once. The sample lists roughly 230,000 distinct CDR3 sequences, more than 9% occurring once. The clonotype was recovered from a human donor in good health (CMV status not recorded). Some clones in this sample may be carry-over from other donors' samples. Sequenced sample: PBMCs. The chain employs TRBV12-3 or TRBV12-4 and TRBJ1-5; D is unresolved. CDR3 amino acids: CASSQSPNQPQHF. The CDR3 bases are TGTGCCAGCAGTCAGAGTCCCAATCAGCCCCAGCATTTT.